This T cell receptor (beta chain) is drawn from a study of cytomegalovirus exposure and HLA in healthy donors. Trimming shortened V by 3 bases and J by 0 bases, and 12 bases separated the two germline ends. CDR1 is MDHEN and CDR2 is SYDVKM in the germline V gene. This CDR3 spans 16 amino acids. Researchers ran the PCR with 60 Vbeta and 13 Jbeta primers. The data were produced by immunoSEQ multiplex PCR, yet TCRdb's version contains in-frame clones alone and is incomplete. The table has 100,000 or so clones, 65% to 90% seen once. The chain carries TRBV28 and TRBJ1-5, with a possible D match to TRBD1 (6 bases). The sequencing input was PBMCs. This receptor was identified in a man younger than 45 in good health and CMV-seropositive. This CDR3 is CASSFPDRYSNQPQHF. For the CDR3, the DNA is TGTGCCAGCAGTTTCCCGGACAGATATAGCAATCAGCCCCAGCATTTT.